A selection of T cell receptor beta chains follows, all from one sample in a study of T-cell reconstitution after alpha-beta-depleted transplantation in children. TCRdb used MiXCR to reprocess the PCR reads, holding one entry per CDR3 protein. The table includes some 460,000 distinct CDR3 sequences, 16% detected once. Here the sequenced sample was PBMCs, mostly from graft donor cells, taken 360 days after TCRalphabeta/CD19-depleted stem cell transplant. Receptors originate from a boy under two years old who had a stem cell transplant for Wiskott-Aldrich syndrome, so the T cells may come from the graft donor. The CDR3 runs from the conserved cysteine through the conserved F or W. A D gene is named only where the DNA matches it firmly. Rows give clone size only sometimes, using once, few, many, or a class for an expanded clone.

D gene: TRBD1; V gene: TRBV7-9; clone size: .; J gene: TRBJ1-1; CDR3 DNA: TGTGCCAGCAGCACTCCGACAGGGGGCGGGAGTGAAGCTTTCTTT; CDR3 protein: CASSTPTGGGSEAFF
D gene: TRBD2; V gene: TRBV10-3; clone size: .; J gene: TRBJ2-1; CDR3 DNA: TGTGCCACCGACCAAGGACTAGCGGGAAGAGACAATGAGCAGTTCTTC; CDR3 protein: CATDQGLAGRDNEQFF
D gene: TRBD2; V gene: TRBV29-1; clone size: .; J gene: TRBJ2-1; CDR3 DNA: TGCAGCGTTGGTGGGGGGGACCGATTTATAAATGAGCAGTTCTTC; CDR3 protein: CSVGGGDRFINEQFF
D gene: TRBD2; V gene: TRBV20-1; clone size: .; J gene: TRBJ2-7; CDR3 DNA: TGCAGTGCTAGTTTAGGATGGCGGGAGGGGTCCTACGAGCAGTACTTC; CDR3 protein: CSASLGWREGSYEQYF
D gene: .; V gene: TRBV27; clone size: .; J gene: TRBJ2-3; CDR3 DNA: TGTGCCAGCAGTGTTTCTAGCGTTAATACGCAGTATTTT; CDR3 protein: CASSVSSVNTQYF
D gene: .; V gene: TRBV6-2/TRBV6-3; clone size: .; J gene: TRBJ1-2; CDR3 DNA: TGTGCCAGCACCTCGGGAGTCGACTATGGCTACACCTTC; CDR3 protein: CASTSGVDYGYTF
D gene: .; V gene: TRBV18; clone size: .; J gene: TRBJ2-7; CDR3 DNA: TGTGCCAGCTCACCCTTGGACCGATACGAGCAGTACTTC; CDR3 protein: CASSPLDRYEQYF
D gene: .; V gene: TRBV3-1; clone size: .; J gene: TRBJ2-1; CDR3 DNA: TGTGCCAGCAGTTCCGGGAGAGCCCTCTCCTACAATGAGCAGTTCTTC; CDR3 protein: CASSSGRALSYNEQFF
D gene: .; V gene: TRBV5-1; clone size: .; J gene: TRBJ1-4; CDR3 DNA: TGCGCCAGCAGCTTGGAGCTCCATAATGAAAAACTGTTTTTT; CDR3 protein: CASSLELHNEKLFF
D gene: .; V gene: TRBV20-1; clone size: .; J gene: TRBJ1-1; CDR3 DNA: TGCAGTGCTAGAGATGGAGCTTTCTTT; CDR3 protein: CSARDGAFF
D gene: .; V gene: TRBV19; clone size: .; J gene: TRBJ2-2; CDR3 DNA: TGTGCCAGTAGTATCGAAGGAGACACCGGGGAGCTGTTTTTT; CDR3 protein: CASSIEGDTGELFF
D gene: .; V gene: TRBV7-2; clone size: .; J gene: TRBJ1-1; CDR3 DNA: TGTGCCAGCAGCTTAGCGGGACATATGAACACTGAAGCTTTCTTT; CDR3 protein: CASSLAGHMNTEAFF
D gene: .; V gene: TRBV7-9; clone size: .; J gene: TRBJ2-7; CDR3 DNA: TGTGCCAGCAACTTAGTTGTCAGAGTTTTATTCTACGAGCAGTACTTC; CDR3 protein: CASNLVVRVLFYEQYF
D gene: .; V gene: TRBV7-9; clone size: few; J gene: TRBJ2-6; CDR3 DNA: TGTGCCAGCAGCAAACAGGGAACTGGGGCCAACGTCCTGACTTTC; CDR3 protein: CASSKQGTGANVLTF
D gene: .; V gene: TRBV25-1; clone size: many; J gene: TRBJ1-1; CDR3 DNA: TGTGCCAGCAGCTGGGGGGGCACTGAAGCTTTCTTT; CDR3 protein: CASSWGGTEAFF
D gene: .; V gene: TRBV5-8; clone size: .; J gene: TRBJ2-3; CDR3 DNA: TGTGCCAGCAGCCGGGGACTCCCAAAGGTCACAGATACGCAGTATTTT; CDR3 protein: CASSRGLPKVTDTQYF
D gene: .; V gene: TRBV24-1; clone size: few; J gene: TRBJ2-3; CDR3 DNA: TGTGCCACCGGCAGGGGAGGGGATACGCAGTATTTT; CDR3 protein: CATGRGGDTQYF
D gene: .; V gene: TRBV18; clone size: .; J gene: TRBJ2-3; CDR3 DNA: TGTGCCAGCTCACCAAGGATGGAAGATACGCAGTATTTT; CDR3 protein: CASSPRMEDTQYF
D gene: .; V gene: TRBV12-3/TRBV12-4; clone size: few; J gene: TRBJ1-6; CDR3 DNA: TGTGCCAGCAGCGGGACACCACCGGATAATTCACCCCTCCACTTT; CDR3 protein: CASSGTPPDNSPLHF
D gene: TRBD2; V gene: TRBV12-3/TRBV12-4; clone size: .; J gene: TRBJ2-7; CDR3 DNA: TGTGCCAGCAGTCACGGTCTAGCGGGGACAGACGAGCAGTACTTC; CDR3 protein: CASSHGLAGTDEQYF